This is a list of T cell receptor beta chains from one sample in a study of beta chain features in type 1 diabetes. Data came from immunoSEQ multiplex PCR; TCRdb stores just in-frame clones and leaves some out. This sample has about 42,000 clones; roughly 50% occur once, and the top ten carry 0.2% to 0.3%. The sequenced sample consisted of stem cell memory CD4+ T cells from blood. The origin of the receptors is a woman in her 30s in good health. Each CDR3 is given with its conserved first and last residue. The order of the fields is J gene, clone size, D gene, V gene, CDR3 DNA, CDR3 protein. D genes are given only for firm matches. Not every row has a clone size; where given, it reads once, few, many or a size class.

TRBJ2-1,few,NA,TRBV14,TGTGCCAGCAGCCAAGATCTTCCGGGACTCGAGCAGTTCTTC,CASSQDLPGLEQFF
TRBJ2-5,NA,TRBD1,TRBV18,TGTGCCAGCTCACCACCGACAGGGGATGGGGAGACCCAGTACTTC,CASSPPTGDGETQYF
TRBJ2-1,NA,NA,TRBV14,TGTGCCAGCAGCCATGGTCTTGCACGGTACAATGAGCAGTTCTTC,CASSHGLARYNEQFF
TRBJ1-2,few,NA,TRBV7-2,TGTGCCAGCAGCTTAGAAGGAGGGCTTGGCTACACCTTC,CASSLEGGLGYTF
TRBJ2-1,NA,NA,TRBV7-7,TGTGCTAGCAGCTTGACTACAGACACTGAGCAGTTCTTC,CASSLTTDTEQFF
TRBJ1-5,NA,TRBD1,TRBV28,TGTGCCAGCAGTTTATTGACAGGGGCTGGCAATCAGCCCCAGCATTTT,CASSLLTGAGNQPQHF
TRBJ1-3,NA,NA,TRBV28,TGTGCCAGCAGTTTGGGCCTCGCCATATATTTT,CASSLGLAIYF
TRBJ2-3,NA,TRBD2,TRBV27,TGTGCCAGCAGTTTTGGACTAGCGGGAGGGAGGACGCAGTATTTT,CASSFGLAGGRTQYF
TRBJ2-5,once,NA,TRBV4-1,TGCGCCAGCAGCCAGCTGACAGTAGAGACCCAGTACTTC,CASSQLTVETQYF
TRBJ2-2,NA,NA,TRBV14,TGTGCCAGCAGCCAAGGGCATCCCATCGGGGAGCTGTTTTTT,CASSQGHPIGELFF
TRBJ2-7,few,NA,TRBV7-8,TGTGCCAGCAGCGAGACTAGGGTCTACGAGCAGTACTTC,CASSETRVYEQYF
TRBJ2-2,NA,TRBD2,TRBV9,TGTGCCAGCAGCGCCCCGGCGGGAGTATCCGGGGAGCTGTTTTTT,CASSAPAGVSGELFF
TRBJ1-2,NA,NA,TRBV6-5,TGTGCCAGCAGTTACTCGACAGGACCAAGTGGCTACACCTTC,CASSYSTGPSGYTF
TRBJ2-2,NA,NA,TRBV18,TGTGCCAGCTCACCACCTTCCAAGAGAGGCACCGGGGAGCTGTTTTTT,CASSPPSKRGTGELFF
TRBJ2-3,NA,NA,TRBV5-1,TGCGCCAGCAGCTCATCAGCGGGACACACAGATACGCAGTATTTT,CASSSSAGHTDTQYF
TRBJ2-1,NA,NA,TRBV5-6,TGTGCCAGCAGCCAACTAAACCCAAGGCGTAATGAGCAGTTCTTC,CASSQLNPRRNEQFF
TRBJ2-3,NA,NA,TRBV29-1,TGCAGCGTCCGACGTGGACAGGATACGCAGTATTTT,CSVRRGQDTQYF
TRBJ2-5,NA,TRBD1,TRBV5-4,TGTGCCAGCAGCTTGCTCCCGGGACAGACCGGGGTATTCAACTTC,CASSLLPGQTGVFNF
TRBJ1-4,few,NA,TRBV4-1,TGCGCCAGCAGCCAAGATATGGGGGGATTTGGGGAAAAACTGTTTTTT,CASSQDMGGFGEKLFF
TRBJ2-1,NA,TRBD2,TRBV5-5,TGTGCCAGCAGCTTGGCAGGCCAAGCGGGAGGCAACAATGAGCAGTTCTTC,CASSLAGQAGGNNEQFF
TRBJ2-5,NA,NA,TRBV19,TGTGCCAGTAGTAACCCCGGGACAGCAAGCGGGGAGACCCAGTACTTC,CASSNPGTASGETQYF
TRBJ2-7,NA,TRBD1,TRBV4-2,TGTGCCAGCAGCCAGAGACAGGGTGAGGCCGAGCAGTACTTC,CASSQRQGEAEQYF
TRBJ1-2,NA,NA,TRBV7-2,TGTGCCAGCAGCTTAGAGGCCAGGGCAGCTGGCTACACCTTC,CASSLEARAAGYTF
TRBJ1-5,NA,NA,TRBV18,TGTGCCAGCTCATCTGACCGGAGTGGGTCGCCCCAGCATTTT,CASSSDRSGSPQHF
TRBJ1-5,NA,NA,TRBV29-1,TGCAGCGCCTTATCCGGGGTAGGGAATCAGCCCCAGCATTTT,CSALSGVGNQPQHF
TRBJ2-1,NA,TRBD2,TRBV7-9,TGTGCCAGCACCTTCGTTAGCGGGACCTGGGATTACAATGAGCAGTTCTTC,CASTFVSGTWDYNEQFF
TRBJ1-4,NA,NA,TRBV7-9,TGTGCCAGCAGCCCGAGAGGGACTCCAACTAATGAAAAACTGTTTTTT,CASSPRGTPTNEKLFF
TRBJ2-7,NA,TRBD2,TRBV6-5,TGTGCCAGCAGGAGCGGGGTGAGCTCCTACGAGCAGTACTTC,CASRSGVSSYEQYF
TRBJ2-7,few,TRBD2,TRBV18,TGTGCCAGCTCACCATCGGGGACTAGCGGAGCACACGAGCAGTACTTC,CASSPSGTSGAHEQYF
TRBJ2-5,few,NA,TRBV15,TGTGCCACCAGCAGAGATATTGGCAAACGAGAGACCCAGTACTTC,CATSRDIGKRETQYF
TRBJ1-2,NA,TRBD1,TRBV19,TGTGCCAGTATCCTACAGGGACAGGGCAACTATGGCTACACCTTC,CASILQGQGNYGYTF
TRBJ2-1,NA,TRBD2,TRBV7-9,TGTGCCAGCAGCTACCGAGCGGGAGGCGATGAGCAGTTCTTC,CASSYRAGGDEQFF
TRBJ2-1,few,NA,TRBV30,TGTGCCTGGAGTATAGACGGGAGCTCCTACAATGAGCAGTTCTTC,CAWSIDGSSYNEQFF
TRBJ2-3,NA,TRBD2,TRBV25-1,TGTGCCAGCAGTGAACTAGTGGGGCGGGAGGGCGGAGATACGCAGTATTTT,CASSELVGREGGDTQYF
TRBJ2-1,NA,NA,TRBV18,TGTGCCAGCTCGCTCAGTAATGAGCAGTTCTTC,CASSLSNEQFF
TRBJ1-2,NA,NA,TRBV6-1,TGTGCCAGCAGCATTGGACAGTTAGGCTATGGCTACACCTTC,CASSIGQLGYGYTF
TRBJ2-1,few,TRBD2,TRBV27,TGTGCCAGCAGTTTAGGGACTAGCGGGAGTATCTCCTACAATGAGCAGTTCTTC,CASSLGTSGSISYNEQFF
TRBJ2-1,NA,TRBD2,TRBV6-5,TGTGCCAGCAGTTACCCGACTAGCGGGAAACACAATGAGCAGTTCTTC,CASSYPTSGKHNEQFF
TRBJ1-5,NA,NA,TRBV7-2,TGTGCCAGCCGAGACCCCGGAGGGAATCAGCCCCAGCATTTT,CASRDPGGNQPQHF
TRBJ2-5,few,NA,TRBV11-3,TGTGCCAGCAGTACAGGTTTACAAGAGACCCAGTACTTC,CASSTGLQETQYF
TRBJ2-7,NA,NA,TRBV7-3,TGTGCCAGCAGCACAGGGACGGACTCCTACGAGCAGTACTTC,CASSTGTDSYEQYF
TRBJ2-7,NA,NA,TRBV19,TGTGCCAGTAGTATGGTAGTAACAGCCCGTTACGAGCAGTACTTC,CASSMVVTARYEQYF
TRBJ2-1,few,TRBD2,TRBV6-1,TGTGCCAGCAGTGATAGTAGCGGGAGCTCCTACAATGAGCAGTTCTTC,CASSDSSGSSYNEQFF
TRBJ2-7,once,TRBD1,TRBV18,TGTGCCAGCTCACCCCCGAGGGGACAGGGGTTATACGAGCAGTACTTC,CASSPPRGQGLYEQYF
TRBJ2-5,few,NA,TRBV5-4,TGTGCCAGCAGCTTGTCTAGCTCTCTTGAGACCCAGTACTTC,CASSLSSSLETQYF
TRBJ2-1,NA,NA,TRBV14,TGTGCCAGCAGCCAATACATTGAGCAGTTCTTC,CASSQYIEQFF
TRBJ2-7,few,TRBD2,TRBV7-2,TGTGCCAGCAGCTTAGTGGGTAGCGGGAACCGCTACGAGCAGTACTTC,CASSLVGSGNRYEQYF
TRBJ2-1,NA,TRBD1,TRBV6-5,TGTGCCAGCGACAGGGACCCCTCTTACAACAATGAGCAGTTCTTC,CASDRDPSYNNEQFF
TRBJ1-2,NA,TRBD1,TRBV28,TGTGCCAGCAGTCCGGACAGGGCGGGCTACACCTTC,CASSPDRAGYTF
TRBJ1-1,NA,NA,TRBV6-6,TGTGCCAGCAGTTACCCAGGGGCAGAGGCTGAAGCTTTCTTT,CASSYPGAEAEAFF
TRBJ2-1,few,TRBD2,TRBV4-2,TGTGCCAGCCAAAAGTCTAGCGGGCTGTCCTACAATGAGCAGTTCTTC,CASQKSSGLSYNEQFF